This TCR beta chain derives from a study of immune cell composition in non-small cell lung cancer. Overall study: Tumours were mainly lung adenocarcinoma or squamous cell carcinoma.

This clone was seen a single time. No antigen is known for it. The protocol was immunoSEQ multiplex PCR, while the TCRdb copy is restricted to in-frame clones and leaves out a portion. This sample has thousands of clones, with 75% to 80% found just once. Trimming left V 5 bases short and J 10 bases short, with 18 bases between. Germline V CDR1 and CDR2: GTSNPN, SVGIG (reference sequence). CDR3 length: 13 amino acids. Study-level points and caveats: TIL tumour reactivity correlated with maximal tumour-associated clone frequency in adenocarcinoma. Tumour-reactive clones were not shown to match dominant in vivo tumour clones. Lung adenocarcinomas had lower top 10 clone scores and clonality than squamous tumours.

This clonotype was sampled from a human donor with non-small cell lung cancer. Sequencing was performed on lung tumor tissue. V is TRBV30 and J is TRBJ2-4, with D possibly TRBD2 on 6 matching bases. The chain's CDR3 is CAWGRGALGIQYF. CDR3 nucleotide sequence: TGTGCCTGGGGACGCGGGGCCCTGGGTATTCAGTACTTC. Looking up the rest from reference TRBV30 and TRBJ2-4 gives the full variable domain: SQTIHQWPATLVQPVGSPLSLECTVEGTSNPNLYWYRQAAGRGLQLLFYSVGIGQISSEVPQNLSASRPQDRQFILSSKKLLLSDSGFYLCAWGRGALGIQYFGAGTRLSVL.